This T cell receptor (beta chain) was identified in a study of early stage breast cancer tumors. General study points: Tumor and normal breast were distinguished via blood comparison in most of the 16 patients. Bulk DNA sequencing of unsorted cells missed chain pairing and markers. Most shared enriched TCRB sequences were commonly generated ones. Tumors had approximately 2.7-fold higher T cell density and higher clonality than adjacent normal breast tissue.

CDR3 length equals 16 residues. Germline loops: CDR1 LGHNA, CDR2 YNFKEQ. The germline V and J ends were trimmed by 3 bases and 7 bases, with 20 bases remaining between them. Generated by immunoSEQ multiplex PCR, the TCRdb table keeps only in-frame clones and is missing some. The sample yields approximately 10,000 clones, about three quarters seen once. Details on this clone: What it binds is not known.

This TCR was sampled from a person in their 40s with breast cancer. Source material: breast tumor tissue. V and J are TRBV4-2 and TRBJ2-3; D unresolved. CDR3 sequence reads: CASSQVTAPARNTQYF. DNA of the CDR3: TGTGCCAGCAGCCAGGTCACAGCCCCAGCCCGAAATACGCAGTATTTT.